Presented here are 17 T cell receptor beta chains from one specimen sequenced in a study of shared clonotypes between healthy human individuals. Sequencing was performed with immunoSEQ multiplex PCR; in TCRdb, only in-frame clones are kept and a portion is missing. The sample includes fewer than 1.4 million clones, 70% to 80% of them seen just once. The sample taken for sequencing was memory CD4+ T cells from PBMCs. Regarding subset: CD45RA-negative fraction. The receptors derive from a man younger than 30 in good health. Some clones in this sample may be carry-over from other donors' samples.

This chain joins TRBV18 and TRBJ1-2, with D possibly matching TRBD1 (5 bases). From germline, CDR1 is KGHSH and CDR2 LQKENI. V was shortened by 0 bases and J by 4 bases, with 9 bases between the two germline ends. The CDR3 extends over 14 amino acids. The CDR3 here is CASSPPGQRYGYTF. The CDR3 bases are TGTGCCAGCTCACCACCCGGACAACGCTATGGCTACACCTTC.

This chain links TRBV30 with TRBJ1-5, with TRBD1 matching 9 bases. This CDR3 comprises 17 residues. The J segment lost 4 bases and the V segment lost 1 base, leaving 11 bases of the junction unmatched. Germline loops: CDR1 GTSNPN, CDR2 SVGIG (reference sequence). CDR3 nucleotide sequence: TGTGCCTGGAGTGATTTCGGGACAGGGAGGTTGAATCAGCCCCAGCATTTT. Amino acids: CAWSDFGTGRLNQPQHF. Supplemented by reference TRBV30 and TRBJ1-5, the full variable domain reads SQTIHQWPATLVQPVGSPLSLECTVEGTSNPNLYWYRQAAGRGLQLLFYSVGIGQISSEVPQNLSASRPQDRQFILSSKKLLLSDSGFYLCAWSDFGTGRLNQPQHFGDGTRLSIL.

The V and J genes are TRBV27 and TRBJ1-2; TRBD1 aligns across 10 bases. Germline values: CDR1 MNHEY, CDR2 SMNVEV (reference sequence). The CDR3 totals 15 residues. Losses at the gene ends were 6 bases for V and 8 bases for J; bases not matched to a gene: 12. CDR3 residues: CASRQPGQGLWGYTF. The CDR3 DNA is TGTGCCAGCAGGCAGCCGGGACAGGGGCTTTGGGGCTACACCTTC.

The chain uses TRBV2 and TRBJ2-7; TRBD2 is a possible D gene (5 bases). This CDR3 region has 12 residues. The V gene lost 6 bases and the J gene lost 6 bases, with 12 bases spanning the gap. CDR1 is SNHLY, CDR2 FYNNEI, per germline. CDR3: CASRLDGGEQYF. CDR3 nucleotides: TGTGCCAGCAGACTTGACGGAGGCGAGCAGTACTTC.

The chain joins TRBV14 to TRBJ2-5, with D possibly TRBD1 on 6 matching bases. The CDR3 contains 16 residues. Germline loops: CDR1 SGHDN, CDR2 FVKESK. Trimming took off 1 base at V and 5 bases at J, with 17 bases between the two ends. For the CDR3, the DNA is TGTGCCAGCAGCCAAGGGAATGTGGCTGGGGGCGAGACCCAGTACTTC. It yields the protein CASSQGNVAGGETQYF.

The chain has TRBV28 and TRBJ2-2; D is undetermined. Trimming left V 3 bases short and J 6 bases short, with 8 bases between. Germline V lookup: CDR1 MDHEN, CDR2 SYDVKM. This CDR3 is 13 amino acids long. CDR3: CASSFHGSGELFF. CDR3 DNA sequence: TGTGCCAGCAGTTTTCATGGGTCCGGGGAGCTGTTTTTT. The full variable domain, its missing parts supplied by reference TRBV28 and TRBJ2-2, is DVKVTQSSRYLVKRTGEKVFLECVQDMDHENMFWYRQDPGLGLRLIYFSYDVKMKEKGDIPEGYSVSREKKERFSLILESASTNQTSMYLCASSFHGSGELFFGEGSRLTVL.

The chain joins TRBV30 to TRBJ1-2; TRBD1 might be the D (5 bases). Germline CDR1 GTSNPN, CDR2 SVGIG (reference sequence). The CDR3 spans 14 residues. The ends were cut back, 5 bases at V and 2 bases at J, with 15 bases in the middle. CDR3 sequence (DNA): TGTGCCTGGGACAAAGGGGCCCTGAACTATGGCTACACCTTC. It yields the protein CAWDKGALNYGYTF.

In its sample, this clone was seen many times. The chain combines TRBV5-1 with TRBJ1-1, with 8 bases fitting TRBD1. This CDR3 contains 12 residues. V shed 4 bases, J shed 7 bases, and the junction held 3 bases outside the gene matches. Germline lookup yields CDR1 SGHRS and CDR2 YFSETQ. As DNA, the CDR3 is TGCGCCAGCAGCCACGGACAGGGTGAAGCTTTCTTT. Residues: CASSHGQGEAFF.

The genes are TRBV28 and TRBJ1-4; D is unclear. The CDR3 extends over 11 amino acids. CDR1 is MDHEN, CDR2 SYDVKM, per germline. V was cut by 4 bases and J by 16 bases, with 13 bases left in between. This CDR3 is CASSSSLIPFF. The CDR3 nucleotides read TGTGCCAGCAGTTCCTCCCTCATTCCGTTTTTT.

DNA for the CDR3: TGTGCCACCCTTAAGCGCGGGTCCTACAATGAGCAGTTCTTC. As protein: CATLKRGSYNEQFF. The chain employs TRBV28 and TRBJ2-1; the D gene is possibly TRBD2 (5 bases). The CDR3 covers 14 residues. Germline loops: CDR1 MDHEN, CDR2 SYDVKM. V was shortened by 10 bases and J by 1 base, with 14 bases between the two germline ends. Variable domain in full (rest from reference TRBV28 and TRBJ2-1): DVKVTQSSRYLVKRTGEKVFLECVQDMDHENMFWYRQDPGLGLRLIYFSYDVKMKEKGDIPEGYSVSREKKERFSLILESASTNQTSMYLCATLKRGSYNEQFFGPGTRLTVL.

This clone was seen repeatedly, ten times or more. The rearrangement links TRBV11-2 to TRBJ1-4, with D maybe TRBD1 (6 bases). The V end lost 4 bases, the J end lost 8 bases, and 17 bases lay between the germline ends. This CDR3 has 15 residues. From germline, CDR1 is SGHAT and CDR2 FQNNGV. DNA for the CDR3: TGTGCCAGCAGCTCTATAAGGGGGGCAGGGGAAAAACTGTTTTTT. Translated, it gives CASSSIRGAGEKLFF.

The rearrangement joins TRBV28 to TRBJ1-2, with D perhaps TRBD1 (5 bases). In germline, CDR1 is MDHEN, CDR2 SYDVKM. V was clipped by 7 bases and J by 0 bases, with 6 bases between them. The CDR3 runs to 12 residues. Here the CDR3 reads CASTTANYGYTF. CDR3 nucleotides: TGTGCCAGCACGACAGCTAACTATGGCTACACCTTC.

This clone appeared a single time. The chain couples TRBV9 to TRBJ1-1; 7 nucleotides match TRBD1. Germline CDR1 and CDR2: SGDLS and YYNGEE. V lost 5 bases and J lost 1; bases outside the gene matches: 5. This CDR3 spans 14 amino acids. The CDR3 DNA is TGTGCCAGCAGTAGGGACAGCAAGAACACTGAAGCTTTCTTT. Translating it yields CASSRDSKNTEAFF.

This clone was seen only once. V and J are TRBV11-2 and TRBJ1-2, with D unresolved. This CDR3 region has 12 residues. In germline, CDR1 is SGHAT, CDR2 FQNNGV. Trimming took off 4 bases at V and 6 bases at J, with 9 bases between the two ends. CDR3 sequence reads: CASSWAADGYTF. The CDR3, as DNA: TGTGCCAGCAGCTGGGCCGCCGATGGCTACACCTTC. The full variable domain, with the rest looked up from reference TRBV11-2 and TRBJ1-2, is EAGVAQSPRYKIIEKRQSVAFWCNPISGHATLYWYQQILGQGPKLLIQFQNNGVVDDSQLPKDRFSAERLKGVDSTLKIQPAKLEDSAVYLCASSWAADGYTFGSGTRLTVV.

Details on this clone: This sample also contains other DNA sequences that code for the same CDR3. CDR3 sequence: CASSLEGGGYEQYF. The CDR3 DNA sequence: TGCGCCAGCAGCTTGGAAGGGGGCGGCTACGAGCAGTACTTC. V usage is TRBV5-1 and J usage is TRBJ2-7; 7 nucleotides line up with TRBD1. Germline V lookup: CDR1 SGHRS, CDR2 YFSETQ. This CDR3 has 14 residues. Trimming cost V 0 bases and J 3 bases; bases outside gene matches: 3.

This clone was seen a handful of times. The chain recombines TRBV7-2 with TRBJ2-7; TRBD1 is a possible D gene (7 bases). The germline gives CDR1 SGHTA, CDR2 FQGNSA. CDR3 length: 15 residues. V lost 5 bases and J 3 bases, leaving 17 bases between the germline ends. DNA of the CDR3: TGTGCCAGCAGCCCCCAGGGGGGAGCGGACTACGAGCAGTACTTC. The encoded protein is CASSPQGGADYEQYF.

This rearrangement joins TRBV28 to TRBJ1-1; no firm D call. The CDR3 is 11 residues long. V was shortened by 4 bases and J by 9 bases, with 9 bases between the two germline ends. Germline loops: CDR1 MDHEN, CDR2 SYDVKM. CDR3 loop: CASSSPWQAFF. For the CDR3, the DNA is TGTGCCAGCAGTTCTCCCTGGCAAGCTTTCTTT.